A single sample gave rise to the 10 T cell receptor beta chains below, sequenced in a study of OX40 agonist ivuxolimab in advanced cancers. Library preparation used the immunoSEQ multiplex PCR assay. Not all clones reach the TCRdb copy of this immuneACCESS table, which keeps in-frame sequences only. Checked studies attribute under half of the gap to unresolved V genes and leave the rest unexplained. The sample contains 35,000 to 40,000 clones, about 80% of them found a single time. The ten biggest clones cover around a tenth of the sample. This specimen was CD4+ or CD8+ T cells sorted from blood, taken in a trial of the OX40 agonist ivuxolimab. The receptors derive from an adult with an advanced solid tumor such as melanoma, head and neck, liver or kidney cancer.

This clone has only a few counts. The chain recombines TRBV19 with TRBJ1-5; D is uncertain. The CDR3 consists of 13 residues. The germline V gene has CDR1 LNHDA and CDR2 SQIVND (reference sequence). The germline V and J ends were trimmed by 6 bases and 7 bases, with 13 bases remaining between them. The CDR3 sequence: CASRPKGIQPQHF. The CDR3 DNA is TGTGCCAGTAGACCGAAGGGCATACAGCCCCAGCATTTT.

This clone showed up just a few times. The CDR3 DNA sequence: TGTGCCAGCAGCCTCTCAGGGTTCGGAGTTTTCTACGAGCAGTACTTC. Protein: CASSLSGFGVFYEQYF. The rearrangement uses TRBV11-2 and TRBJ2-7; a weak D match, TRBD1 (5 bases). CDR1 and CDR2 from the germline V gene are SGHAT and FQNNGV. V was shortened by 5 bases and J by 3 bases, with 20 bases between the two germline ends. The CDR3 runs to 16 residues.

The rearrangement links TRBV7-9 to TRBJ2-1; no definite D call. The CDR3 is made up of 11 amino acids. V shed 8 bases and J shed 4 bases, with 6 bases lying between them. Germline CDR1 reads SEHNR; CDR2 reads FQNEAQ (reference sequence). For the CDR3, the DNA is TGTGCCAGCGGGATTTACAATGAGCAGTTCTTC. Amino acid sequence: CASGIYNEQFF.

V usage is TRBV7-3 and J usage is TRBJ2-2; no firm D call. V was clipped by 2 bases and J by 9 bases, with 10 bases between them. Germline CDR1 and CDR2: SGHTA and FQGTGA. This CDR3 comprises 13 residues. For the CDR3, the DNA is TGTGCCAGCAGCTTACAAGGGAACCGGGAGCTGTTTTTT. This codes for CASSLQGNRELFF.

V and J are TRBV18 and TRBJ2-3; unclear D gene. Trimming shortened V by 1 base and J by 0 bases, and 5 bases separated the two germline ends. CDR3 size: 14 residues. From germline, CDR1 is KGHSH and CDR2 LQKENI. The CDR3 DNA is TGTGCCAGCTCACCACTCCGCAGCACAGATACGCAGTATTTT. It encodes CASSPLRSTDTQYF.

The chain couples TRBV5-8 to TRBJ2-7; 8 nucleotides line up with TRBD1. V was clipped by 4 bases and J by 7 bases; unmatched bases: 13. The CDR3 contains 15 residues. From germline, CDR1 is SGHTS and CDR2 YDEGEE. The CDR3, as DNA: TGTGCCAGCAGCCGCCAGGGGGCGAGATCCAATGAGCAGTACTTC. This gives the protein CASSRQGARSNEQYF.

This clone has just a few counts. V and J are TRBV28 and TRBJ1-1; unclear D gene. The germline V and J ends were trimmed by 6 bases and 5 bases, with 7 bases remaining between them. This CDR3 region has 11 residues. Germline lookup yields CDR1 MDHEN and CDR2 SYDVKM. The CDR3 DNA sequence: TGTGCCAGCAGGGGTATGACTGAAGCTTTCTTT. This translates into CASRGMTEAFF.

The chain employs TRBV11-2 and TRBJ1-5; a weak D match, TRBD1 (5 bases). This CDR3 is 14 amino acids long. V was pared by 0 bases and J by 4 bases, with 7 bases between. Germline CDR1 reads SGHAT; CDR2 reads FQNNGV. Written as DNA, the CDR3 is TGTGCCAGCAGCTTAGACGGGGGGAATCAGCCCCAGCATTTT. Translated, it gives CASSLDGGNQPQHF.

This clone came up once. The gene calls are TRBV7-2 and TRBJ2-3; 8 bases align to TRBD2. The germline gives CDR1 SGHTA, CDR2 FQGNSA. V dropped 5 bases and J dropped 0; count of bases not matched to a gene: 10. The CDR3 runs to 17 residues. The CDR3 DNA reads as TGTGCCAGCAGCAGCAGGAGTAGCGGGGTTAGCACAGATACGCAGTATTTT. Its translation is CASSSRSSGVSTDTQYF.

The chain carries TRBV28 and TRBJ1-2, with no clear D. The germline CDR1 and CDR2 sequences are MDHEN and SYDVKM. Trimming removed 6 bases from V and 6 bases from J, with 14 bases in between. This CDR3 spans 13 amino acids. CDR3 protein: CASRTPGRDGYTF. The CDR3 DNA reads as TGTGCCAGCAGAACTCCCGGGCGGGATGGCTACACCTTC.